The 3 T cell receptor beta chains listed next were all sequenced from one sample in a study of blood T cell repertoires in COVID-19. Profiled with immunoSEQ multiplex PCR; TCRdb holds only in-frame clones, not every one. The sample has around 300,000 clones, 86% seen once; the top ten hold less than 3%. Sequencing was done on a sample of peripheral blood. Receptors were obtained from a woman aged 25 to 39 with active or convalescent COVID-19.

V is TRBV6-5 and J is TRBJ1-1, with a weak D call TRBD1 (6 bases). The CDR3 is 14 amino acids. The V end lost 2 bases, the J end lost 5 bases, and 12 bases lay between the germline ends. The germline gives CDR1 MNHEY, CDR2 SVGAGI. The CDR3 DNA reads TGTGCCAGCAGTTACGTGGGGGCATCGACTGAAGCTTTCTTT. This gives the protein CASSYVGASTEAFF.

This rearrangement joins TRBV6-5 to TRBJ2-1; the D is unclear. V gave up 2 bases and J gave up 8 bases, with 4 bases separating them. Germline CDR1 MNHEY, CDR2 SVGAGI. The CDR3 covers 11 residues. CDR3 amino acids: CASSYGHEQFF. The CDR3 nucleotides are TGTGCCAGCAGTTACGGCCATGAGCAGTTCTTC.

This clone was picked up one time. V gene TRBV19 combines with J gene TRBJ1-1; a weak D match, TRBD1 (6 bases). CDR1 and CDR2 from the germline V gene are LNHDA and SQIVND (reference sequence). With 3 bases removed from V and 3 bases from J, the gap between germline ends came to 11 bases. The CDR3 runs to 14 residues. CDR3 amino acids: CASSMPGHYTEAFF. Here the CDR3 DNA reads TGTGCCAGTAGTATGCCGGGACATTACACTGAAGCTTTCTTT.